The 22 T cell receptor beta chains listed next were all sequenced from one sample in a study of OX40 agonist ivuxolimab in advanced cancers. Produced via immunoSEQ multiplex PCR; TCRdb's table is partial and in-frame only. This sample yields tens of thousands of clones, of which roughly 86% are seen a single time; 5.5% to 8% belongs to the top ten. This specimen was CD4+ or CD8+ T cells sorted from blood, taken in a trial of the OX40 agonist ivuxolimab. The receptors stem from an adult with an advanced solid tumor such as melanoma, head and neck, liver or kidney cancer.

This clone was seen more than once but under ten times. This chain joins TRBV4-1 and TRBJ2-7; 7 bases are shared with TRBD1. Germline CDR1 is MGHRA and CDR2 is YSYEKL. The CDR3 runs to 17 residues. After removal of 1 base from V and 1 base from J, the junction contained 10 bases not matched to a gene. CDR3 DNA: TGCGCCAGCAGCCAAGTGTACGCGACAGGGAATTCCTACGAGCAGTACTTC. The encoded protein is CASSQVYATGNSYEQYF.

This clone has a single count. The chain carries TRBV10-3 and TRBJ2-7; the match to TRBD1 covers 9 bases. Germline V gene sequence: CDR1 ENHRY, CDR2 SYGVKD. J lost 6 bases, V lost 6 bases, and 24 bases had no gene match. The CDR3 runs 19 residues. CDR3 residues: CAISPTPSSARDRALEQYF. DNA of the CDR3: TGTGCCATCAGCCCCACCCCCAGTAGCGCCCGGGACAGGGCACTCGAGCAGTACTTC.

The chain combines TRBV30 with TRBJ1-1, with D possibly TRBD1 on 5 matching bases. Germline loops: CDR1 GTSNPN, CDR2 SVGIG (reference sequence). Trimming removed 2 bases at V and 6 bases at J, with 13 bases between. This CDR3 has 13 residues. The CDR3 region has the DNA TGTGCCTGGAGTAATCGGGGGGGGTCTGAAGCTTTCTTT. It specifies CAWSNRGGSEAFF.

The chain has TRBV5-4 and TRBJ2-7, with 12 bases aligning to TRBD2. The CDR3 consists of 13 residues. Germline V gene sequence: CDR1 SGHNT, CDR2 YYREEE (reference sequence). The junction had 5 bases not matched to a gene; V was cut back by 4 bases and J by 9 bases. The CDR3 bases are TGTGCCAGCAGCCTAGCGGGAGGGTTCGGGCAGTACTTC. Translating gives CASSLAGGFGQYF.

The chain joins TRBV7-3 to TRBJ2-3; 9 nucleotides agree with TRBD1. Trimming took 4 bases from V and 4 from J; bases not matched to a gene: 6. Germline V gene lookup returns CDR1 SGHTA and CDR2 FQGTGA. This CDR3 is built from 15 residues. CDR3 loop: CASSSGQGWPDTQYF. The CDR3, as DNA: TGTGCCAGCAGCTCGGGACAGGGATGGCCAGATACGCAGTATTTT.

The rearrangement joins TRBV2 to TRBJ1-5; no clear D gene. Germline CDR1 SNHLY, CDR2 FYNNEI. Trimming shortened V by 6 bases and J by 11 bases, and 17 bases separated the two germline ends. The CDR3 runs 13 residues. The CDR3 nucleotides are TGTGCCAGCAGGTCATTATTCGGGCAGTCCCAGCATTTT. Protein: CASRSLFGQSQHF.

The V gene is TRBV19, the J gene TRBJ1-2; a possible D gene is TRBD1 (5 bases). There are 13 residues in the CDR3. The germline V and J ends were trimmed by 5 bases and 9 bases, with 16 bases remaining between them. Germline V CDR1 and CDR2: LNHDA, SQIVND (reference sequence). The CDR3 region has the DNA TGTGCCAGTAGTCCTCAGGGAAGCAAGAGCTACACCTTC. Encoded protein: CASSPQGSKSYTF.

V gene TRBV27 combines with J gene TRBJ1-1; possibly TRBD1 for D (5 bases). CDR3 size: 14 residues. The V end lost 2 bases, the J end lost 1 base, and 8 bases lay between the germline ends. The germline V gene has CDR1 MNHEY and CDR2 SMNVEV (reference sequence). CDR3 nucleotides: TGTGCCAGCAGTTTAGTGGGGGGGAACACTGAAGCTTTCTTT. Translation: CASSLVGGNTEAFF.

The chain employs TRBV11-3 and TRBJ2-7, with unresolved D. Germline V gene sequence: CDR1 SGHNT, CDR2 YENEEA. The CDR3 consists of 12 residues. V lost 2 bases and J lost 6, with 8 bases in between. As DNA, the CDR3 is TGTGCCAGCAGCTTAAGATTACGCGAGCAGTACTTC. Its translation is CASSLRLREQYF. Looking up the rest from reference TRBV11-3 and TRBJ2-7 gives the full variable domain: EAGVVQSPRYKIIEKKQPVAFWCNPISGHNTLYWYLQNLGQGPELLIRYENEEAVDDSQLPKDRFSAERLKGVDSTLKIQPAELGDSAVYLCASSLRLREQYFGPGTRLTVT.

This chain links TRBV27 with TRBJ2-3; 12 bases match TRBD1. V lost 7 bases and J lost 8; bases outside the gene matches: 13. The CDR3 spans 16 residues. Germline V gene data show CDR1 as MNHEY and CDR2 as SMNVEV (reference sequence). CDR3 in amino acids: CASTGAGDRGLGTQYF. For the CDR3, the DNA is TGTGCCAGCACCGGGGCCGGGGACAGGGGGCTGGGTACGCAGTATTTT.

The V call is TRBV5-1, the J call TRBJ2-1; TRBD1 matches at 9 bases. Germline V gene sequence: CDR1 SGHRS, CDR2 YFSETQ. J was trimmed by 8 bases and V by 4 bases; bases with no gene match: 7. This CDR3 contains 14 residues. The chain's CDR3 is CASSLGTGIDEQFF. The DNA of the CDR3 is TGCGCCAGCAGCCTCGGGACAGGGATCGATGAGCAGTTCTTC.

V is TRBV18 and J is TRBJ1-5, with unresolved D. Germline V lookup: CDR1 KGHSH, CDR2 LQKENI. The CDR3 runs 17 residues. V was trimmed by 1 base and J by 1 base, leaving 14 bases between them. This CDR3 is CASSPRAPGTSNQPQHF. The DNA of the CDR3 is TGTGCCAGCTCACCACGGGCCCCTGGTACGAGCAATCAGCCCCAGCATTTT. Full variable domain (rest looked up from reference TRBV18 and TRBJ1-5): NAGVMQNPRHLVRRRGQEARLRCSPMKGHSHVYWYRQLPEEGLKFMVYLQKENIIDESGMPKERFSAEFPKEGPSILRIQQVVRGDSAAYFCASSPRAPGTSNQPQHFGDGTRLSIL.

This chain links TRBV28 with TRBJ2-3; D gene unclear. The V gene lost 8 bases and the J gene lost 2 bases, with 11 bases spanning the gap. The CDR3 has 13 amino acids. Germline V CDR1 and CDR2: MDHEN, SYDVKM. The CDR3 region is CASGDRPTDTQYF. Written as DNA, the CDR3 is TGTGCCAGCGGGGATAGACCCACAGATACGCAGTATTTT.

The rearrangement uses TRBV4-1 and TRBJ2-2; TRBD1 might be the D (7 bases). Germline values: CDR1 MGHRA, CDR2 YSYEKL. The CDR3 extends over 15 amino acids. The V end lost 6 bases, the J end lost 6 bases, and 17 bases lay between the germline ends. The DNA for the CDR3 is TGCGCCAGCAGGCAGATTGACAGGGAGGCCGGGGAGCTGTTTTTT. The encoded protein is CASRQIDREAGELFF.

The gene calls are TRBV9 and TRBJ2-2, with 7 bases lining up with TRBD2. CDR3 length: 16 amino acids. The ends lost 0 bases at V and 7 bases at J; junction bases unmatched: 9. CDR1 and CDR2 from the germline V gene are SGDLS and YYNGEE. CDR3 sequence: CASSVGAGRAVGELFF. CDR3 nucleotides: TGTGCCAGCAGCGTAGGAGCGGGGAGGGCTGTCGGGGAGCTGTTTTTT.

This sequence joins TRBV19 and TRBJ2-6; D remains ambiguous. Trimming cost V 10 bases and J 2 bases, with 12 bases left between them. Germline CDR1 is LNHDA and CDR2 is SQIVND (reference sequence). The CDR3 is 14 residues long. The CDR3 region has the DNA TGTGCCACCAGTCCCCAGGCTGGGGCCAACGTCCTGACTTTC. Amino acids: CATSPQAGANVLTF. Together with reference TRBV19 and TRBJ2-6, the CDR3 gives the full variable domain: DGGITQSPKYLFRKEGQNVTLSCEQNLNHDAMYWYRQDPGQGLRLIYYSQIVNDFQKGDIAEGYSVSREKKESFPLTVTSAQKNPTAFYLCATSPQAGANVLTFGAGSRLTVL.

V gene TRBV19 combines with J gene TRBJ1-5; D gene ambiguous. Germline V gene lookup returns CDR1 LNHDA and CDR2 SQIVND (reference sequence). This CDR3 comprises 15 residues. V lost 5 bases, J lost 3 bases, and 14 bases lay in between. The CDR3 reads CASSFREGLNQPQHF. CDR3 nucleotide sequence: TGTGCCAGTAGTTTCCGGGAGGGCCTCAATCAGCCCCAGCATTTT.

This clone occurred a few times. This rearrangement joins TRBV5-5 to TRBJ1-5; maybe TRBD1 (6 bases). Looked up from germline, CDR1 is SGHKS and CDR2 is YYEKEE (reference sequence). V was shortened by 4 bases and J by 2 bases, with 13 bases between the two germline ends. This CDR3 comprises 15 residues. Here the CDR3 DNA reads TGTGCCAGCAGCGCACAGGGTGGTGGCAATCAGCCCCAGCATTTT. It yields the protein CASSAQGGGNQPQHF.

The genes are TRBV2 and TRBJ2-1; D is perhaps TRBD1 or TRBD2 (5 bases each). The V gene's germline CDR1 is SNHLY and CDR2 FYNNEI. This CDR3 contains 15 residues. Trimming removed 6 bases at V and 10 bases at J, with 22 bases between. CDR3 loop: CASREKSGTDTEQFF. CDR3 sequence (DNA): TGTGCCAGCAGAGAGAAATCCGGGACGGATACCGAGCAGTTCTTC.

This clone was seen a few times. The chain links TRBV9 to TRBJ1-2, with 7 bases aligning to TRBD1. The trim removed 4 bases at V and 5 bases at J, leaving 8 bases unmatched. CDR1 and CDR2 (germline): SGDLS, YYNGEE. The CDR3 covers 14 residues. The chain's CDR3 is CASSTDRVAYGYTF. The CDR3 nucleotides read TGTGCCAGCAGCACCGACAGGGTGGCGTATGGCTACACCTTC. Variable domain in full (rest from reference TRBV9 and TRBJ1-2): DSGVTQTPKHLITATGQRVTLRCSPRSGDLSVYWYQQSLDQGLQFLIQYYNGEERAKGNILERFSAQQFPDLHSELNLSSLELGDSALYFCASSTDRVAYGYTFGSGTRLTVV.

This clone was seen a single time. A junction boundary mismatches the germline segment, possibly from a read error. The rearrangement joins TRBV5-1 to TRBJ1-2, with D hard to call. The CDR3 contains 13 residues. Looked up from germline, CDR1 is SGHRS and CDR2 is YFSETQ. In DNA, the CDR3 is TGCGCCAACAGCTTGGAGGGTACGGGTGGCTACACCTTC. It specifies CANSLEGTGGYTF. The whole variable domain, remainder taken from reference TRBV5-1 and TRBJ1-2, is KAGVTQTPRYLIKTRGQQVTLSCSPISGHRSVSWYQQTPGQGLQFLFEYFSETQRNKGNFPGRFSGRQFSNSRSEMNVSTLELGDSALYLCANSLEGTGGYTFGSGTRLTVV.

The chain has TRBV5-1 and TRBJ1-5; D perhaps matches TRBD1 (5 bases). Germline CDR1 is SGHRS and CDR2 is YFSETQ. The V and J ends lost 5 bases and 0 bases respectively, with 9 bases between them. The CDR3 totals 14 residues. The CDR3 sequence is CASSKGDSNQPQHF. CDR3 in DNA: TGCGCCAGCAGTAAAGGGGATAGCAATCAGCCCCAGCATTTT. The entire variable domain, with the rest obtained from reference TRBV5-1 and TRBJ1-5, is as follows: KAGVTQTPRYLIKTRGQQVTLSCSPISGHRSVSWYQQTPGQGLQFLFEYFSETQRNKGNFPGRFSGRQFSNSRSEMNVSTLELGDSALYLCASSKGDSNQPQHFGDGTRLSIL.